These 22 T cell receptor beta chains were sequenced from one sample in a study of blood T cells in healthy people across ages (dated by TCRdb to about 2015). Library prep was done by 5' RACE. TCRdb names Illumina HiSeq 2500 as the instrument used. A second roughly 6 to 11 cycle PCR used a sample-barcoded 5' primer and a J-beta primer mix. TCRdb's own reprocessing of the public reads used fastp at Q25 and MiXCR and kept productive beta chains. Entries that share a CDR3 protein sequence are merged under the most common genes and DNA. This sample is represented by 700,000 to 1,000,000 distinct CDR3 sequences; under 45% of them were singletons. About a fifth of the sample is taken by the ten largest. The source material was blood. The origin of the receptors is a man in his 60s in good health.

In regard to this clonotype: A junction end diverges from the germline sequence, so it may reflect a read error. The chain carries TRBV9 and TRBJ1-6; tentative D call: TRBD1 (5 bases). The V gene's germline CDR1 is SGDLS and CDR2 YYNGEE. This CDR3 has 15 amino acids. The CDR3 region has the DNA TGTACCAGCACCACCGGGACGTTACTAAATTCACCCCTCCACTTT. Its protein product is CTSTTGTLLNSPLHF. Filled out from reference TRBV9 and TRBJ1-6, the complete variable domain reads DSGVTQTPKHLITATGQRVTLRCSPRSGDLSVYWYQQSLDQGLQFLIQYYNGEERAKGNILERFSAQQFPDLHSELNLSSLELGDSALYFCTSTTGTLLNSPLHFGNGTRLTVT.

The J gene is TRBJ2-1, the V gene TRBV4-3; D remains unclear. The V end lost 7 bases, the J end lost 2 bases, and 15 bases lay between the germline ends. The CDR3 loop spans 15 amino acids. Looked up from germline, CDR1 is LGHNA and CDR2 is YSLEER. CDR3: CASTTALATYNEQFF. Here the CDR3 DNA reads TGCGCCAGCACCACAGCCCTCGCCACCTACAATGAGCAGTTCTTC.

This clonotype was detected only once. The rearrangement joins TRBV6-2 or TRBV6-3 to TRBJ2-1, with D tentatively TRBD2 (5 bases). Germline CDR1 is MNHEY and CDR2 is SVGEGT. The V end lost 7 bases, the J end lost 4 bases, and 20 bases lay between the germline ends. The CDR3 loop spans 16 amino acids. CDR3 region: CASNPRGISLYNEQFF. The CDR3 region has the DNA TGTGCCAGCAATCCTCGGGGAATATCTTTATACAATGAGCAGTTCTTC.

The gene calls are TRBV25-1 and TRBJ1-1; possible D gene TRBD1, 5 bases. The CDR3 sequence is 17 residues long. Germline CDR1 MGHDK, CDR2 SYGVNS. The germline V and J ends were trimmed by 1 base and 1 base, with 16 bases remaining between them. The CDR3 loop is CASSEFKIGGRNTEAFF. In nucleotides, the CDR3 is TGTGCCAGCAGTGAATTTAAGATCGGGGGACGGAACACTGAAGCTTTCTTT. Complete variable domain (other parts from reference TRBV25-1 and TRBJ1-1): EADIYQTPRYLVIGTGKKITLECSQTMGHDKMYWYQQDPGMELHLIHYSYGVNSTEKGDLSSESTVSRIRTEHFPLTLESARPSHTSQYLCASSEFKIGGRNTEAFFGQGTRLTVV.

The V gene is TRBV4-3, the J gene TRBJ2-7, with D perhaps matching TRBD2 (5 bases). This CDR3 region has 14 residues. Germline loops: CDR1 LGHNA, CDR2 YSLEER. The ends were cut back, 10 bases at V and 0 bases at J, with 16 bases in the middle. In nucleotides, the CDR3 is TGCGCCACCTCAGAGGGTGTAATCTCCTACGAGCAGTACTTC. Its translation is CATSEGVISYEQYF.

This clonotype turned up a few times. The V and J genes are TRBV6-2 or TRBV6-3 and TRBJ1-5; 7 bases map to TRBD1. The germline V gene encodes CDR1 MNHEY and CDR2 SVGEGT. CDR3 length equals 14 residues. With 6 bases clipped from V and 1 base from J, the junction kept 3 bases outside the gene matches. CDR3 residues: CASRSGGSNQPQHF. Written as DNA, the CDR3 is TGTGCCAGCAGGTCAGGGGGAAGCAATCAGCCCCAGCATTTT.

This clonotype was counted between two and nine times. The chain is built from TRBV20-1 and TRBJ2-5; TRBD2 matches 11 bases. This CDR3 comprises 15 residues. V lost 6 bases and J lost 0; bases outside the gene matches: 6. Germline CDR1 DFQATT, CDR2 SNEGSKA (reference sequence). Here the CDR3 DNA reads TGCAGTGCCAGACTAGCGGGGCGGAACCAAGAGACCCAGTACTTC. This codes for CSARLAGRNQETQYF.

This clonotype has a handful of counts. The chain recombines TRBV7-9 with TRBJ2-7; 7 nucleotides match TRBD1. The CDR3 has 13 residues. Trimming removed 11 bases from V and 0 bases from J; junction bases left unmatched: 7. The germline V gene has CDR1 SEHNR and CDR2 FQNEAQ (reference sequence). This chain's CDR3 is CAAGGRSSYEQYF. The CDR3 coding sequence is TGTGCCGCAGGGGGACGGAGCTCCTACGAGCAGTACTTC. Combining the CDR3 with reference TRBV7-9 and TRBJ2-7 gives the whole variable domain DTGVSQNPRHKITKRGQNVTFRCDPISEHNRLYWYRQTLGQGPEFLTYFQNEAQLEKSRLLSDRFSAERPKGSFSTLEIQRTEQGDSAMYLCAAGGRSSYEQYFGPGTRLTVT.

This clonotype was detected a few times. This chain joins TRBV28 and TRBJ2-1; 10 nucleotides align to TRBD1. Trimming at V came to 2 bases and at J to 6 bases, leaving 4 bases not matched to a gene. The V gene's germline CDR1 is MDHEN and CDR2 SYDVKM. CDR3 length: 15 residues. CDR3 bases: TGTGCCAGCAGTTTAATTGGGACAGGGGCCAATGAGCAGTTCTTC. It specifies CASSLIGTGANEQFF.

The V call is TRBV10-3, the J call TRBJ2-4, with 12 positions matching TRBD2. CDR1 and CDR2 from the germline V gene are ENHRY and SYGVKD. The CDR3 is 15 amino acids. With V trimmed by 2 bases and J by 13 bases, 9 bases remained unmatched. The CDR3 coding sequence is TGTGCCATCAGTGAGGCTGGACTAGCGGGGTGGAAGCAGTACTTC. Its protein is CAISEAGLAGWKQYF.

A word on this clonotype: The germline gene is not matched at one end of the junction; a read error may be the cause. The gene calls are TRBV3-1 and TRBJ1-1; the D is unclear. The CDR3 extends over 13 amino acids. Germline CDR1 is LGHDT and CDR2 is YNNKEL (reference sequence). The CDR3 region has the DNA TGTGCCAGCAGCCTATCCTCGCACACTGAAACTTTCTTT. It codes for CASSLSSHTETFF.

This clonotype was seen a few times. The chain combines TRBV20-1 with TRBJ2-7; 11 nucleotides match TRBD2. From germline, CDR1 is DFQATT and CDR2 SNEGSKA (reference sequence). This CDR3 region has 17 residues. V shed 3 bases and J 0 bases; nucleotides not matched to a gene: 10. CDR3 in amino acids: CSASSSGLAGGSYEQYF. DNA for the CDR3: TGCAGTGCTAGTAGTTCCGGGCTAGCGGGGGGCTCCTACGAGCAGTACTTC.

Points on this clonotype: One base away lies a much larger clone, so this may be a sequencing read error. J is TRBJ2-4 and V is TRBV7-2; TRBD1 might be the D (5 bases). Germline V gives CDR1 SGHTA, CDR2 FQGNSA. The V end lost 0 bases, the J end lost 5 bases, and 8 bases lay between the germline ends. The CDR3 covers 14 residues. In DNA, the CDR3 is TGTACCAGCAGCTTAGCCAGGGAACAAAACATTCAGTACTTC. It yields the protein CTSSLAREQNIQYF.

This clonotype was detected many times. The J gene is TRBJ2-7, the V gene TRBV4-1, with TRBD1 matching 8 bases. CDR1 is MGHRA, CDR2 YSYEKL, per germline. This CDR3 region has 15 residues. Trimming cost V 2 bases and J 3 bases; bases outside gene matches: 6. The CDR3: CASSQPGDRIYEQYF. CDR3 nucleotides: TGCGCCAGCAGCCAACCAGGGGACAGGATCTACGAGCAGTACTTC.

The V and J genes are TRBV7-9 and TRBJ2-6; the D is unclear. V lost 5 bases and J lost 4, with 12 bases in between. Germline V gene data show CDR1 as SEHNR and CDR2 as FQNEAQ (reference sequence). The CDR3 covers 15 residues. The CDR3, as DNA: TGTGCCAGCAGCCCCGGTTCTTGGGGGGCCAACGTCCTGACTTTC. Translating it yields CASSPGSWGANVLTF.

This clonotype was observed a few times. This chain links TRBV5-6 with TRBJ2-1, with D hard to call. V lost 0 bases and J 0 bases, leaving 10 bases between the germline ends. This CDR3 spans 16 amino acids. Germline CDR1 is SGHDT and CDR2 is YYEEEE. As DNA, the CDR3 is TGTGCCAGCAGCTTGGGTGTTAAGTACTCCTACAATGAGCAGTTCTTC. This translates into CASSLGVKYSYNEQFF.

The V call is TRBV11-2, the J call TRBJ2-5; 8 positions agree with TRBD2. This CDR3 comprises 17 residues. Looked up from germline, CDR1 is SGHAT and CDR2 is FQNNGV. With V trimmed by 4 bases and J by 1 base, 11 bases remained unmatched. CDR3 amino acids: CASSSLFGGDLQETQYF. CDR3 DNA: TGTGCCAGCAGCTCACTCTTCGGGGGGGATCTCCAAGAGACCCAGTACTTC.

There are a few counts of this clonotype. The chain links TRBV12-3 or TRBV12-4 to TRBJ1-2; D is uncertain. Trimming took off 7 bases at V and 0 bases at J, with 9 bases between the two ends. This CDR3 has 13 residues. CDR3 sequence: CASTLSTNYGYTF. The CDR3 DNA reads as TGTGCCAGCACCCTATCCACTAACTATGGCTACACCTTC.

The genes are TRBV5-5 and TRBJ2-5; D unresolved. The V gene lost 4 bases and the J gene lost 5 bases, with 21 bases spanning the gap. Germline CDR1 and CDR2: SGHKS and YYEKEE (reference sequence). This CDR3 is built from 16 residues. CDR3 in DNA: TGTGCCAGCAGCCTGGGATCAATGGCCCCCGGTGAGACCCAGTACTTC. Translating it yields CASSLGSMAPGETQYF.

V gene TRBV4-3 combines with J gene TRBJ2-1; 10 positions match TRBD2. J was trimmed by 6 bases and V by 0 bases; bases with no gene match: 5. Germline V CDR1 and CDR2: LGHNA, YSLEER. CDR3 size: 16 residues. The DNA for the CDR3 is TGCGCCAGCAGCCAAGATGAGGGACTAGCGCCCAATGAGCAGTTCTTC. Amino acid sequence: CASSQDEGLAPNEQFF.

This clonotype was recorded a few times. The chain joins TRBV7-2 to TRBJ2-3; TRBD2 matches 7 bases. The CDR3 loop spans 13 amino acids. Per germline, CDR1 SGHTA and CDR2 FQGNSA. The junction had 4 bases not matched to a gene; V was cut back by 7 bases and J by 3 bases. CDR3 protein: CASKRGGTDTQYF. DNA of the CDR3: TGTGCCAGCAAGCGGGGAGGGACAGATACGCAGTATTTT.

This chain connects TRBV6-5 to TRBJ2-5; D is perhaps TRBD1 (5 bases). The DNA matches TRBJ2-1 better at its end, which makes the J call doubtful. CDR3 length equals 15 residues. CDR1 MNHEY and CDR2 SVGAGI come from the germline V gene. CDR3 nucleotide sequence: TGTGCCAGCAGTCCCACCAGGGAAATCCAAGAGACCCAGTTCTTC. Translated: CASSPTREIQETQFF.